The T cell receptor beta chain described here comes from a study of control samples from healthy donors and cancer patients. Clones were read by immunoSEQ multiplex PCR, and TCRdb kept only the in-frame ones, dropping some. The sample shows over 60,000 clones, around 85% of them seen only once. The sequence derives from a man aged 40-55 years in good health. Material for sequencing was blood.

The CDR3 coding sequence is TGTGCCAGCAAGGGGACAGGCGATACGATTAACTATGGCTACACCTTC. This sequence encodes CASKGTGDTINYGYTF. The chain employs TRBV21-1 and TRBJ1-2; TRBD1, the D gene given by the table, was not confirmed from the DNA. TRBV21-1 is tagged as a pseudogene. The CDR3 is made up of 16 amino acids.